This T cell receptor (beta chain) appears in the sequencing data of a study of CD8+ T cells in alopecia areata. Regarding the study as a whole: Among the cells sequenced in scalp samples are also the resident alphabeta T cells of normal skin.

Germline V gene lookup returns CDR1 SGHKS and CDR2 YYEKEE (reference sequence). Trimming removed 2 bases at V and 2 bases at J, with 8 bases between. The CDR3 length is 14 residues. Collected material from alopecia areata patients comprised lesional scalp punch biopsies and peripheral blood. Using a FACSAria, the CD4+ and CD8+ T cells were sorted from the PBMCs. RNA, once extracted, was reverse transcribed into cDNA for use as the sequencing template. The assay was immunoSEQ multiplex PCR, and TCRdb's table has in-frame clones only and misses some. The sample has some 120,000 clones, about 46% seen once; the top ten hold roughly a tenth. A word on this clone: Its specificity is unknown.

The chain recombines TRBV5-5 with TRBJ1-5; D may be TRBD1 (6 bases). The sample comprised NKG2D-low CD8+ T cells sorted from blood. The sequence was obtained from a human donor with alopecia areata. CDR3 bases: TGTGCCAGCAGCTTTAGGGGGGGCAATCAGCCCCAGCATTTT. It translates to CASSFRGGNQPQHF. The variable domain in full, with the rest retrieved from reference TRBV5-5 and TRBJ1-5, is DAGVTQSPTHLIKTRGQQVTLRCSPISGHKSVSWYQQVLGQGPQFIFQYYEKEERGRGNFPDRFSARQFPNYSSELNVNALLLGDSALYLCASSFRGGNQPQHFGDGTRLSIL.